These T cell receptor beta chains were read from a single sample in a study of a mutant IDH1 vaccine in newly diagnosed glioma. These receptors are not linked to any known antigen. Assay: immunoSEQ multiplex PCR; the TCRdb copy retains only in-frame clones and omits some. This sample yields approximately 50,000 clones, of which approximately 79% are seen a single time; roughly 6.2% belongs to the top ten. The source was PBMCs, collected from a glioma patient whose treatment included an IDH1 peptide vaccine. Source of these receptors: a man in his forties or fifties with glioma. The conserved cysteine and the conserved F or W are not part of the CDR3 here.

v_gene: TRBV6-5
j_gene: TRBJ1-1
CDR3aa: ASSFHQGGGTEAF

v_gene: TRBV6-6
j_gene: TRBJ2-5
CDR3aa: ASTQTTGYETQY

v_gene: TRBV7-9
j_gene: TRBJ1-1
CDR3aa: ASSSRLRGGSTEAF

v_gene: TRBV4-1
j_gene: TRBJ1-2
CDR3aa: ASSQGGQGWSGYT

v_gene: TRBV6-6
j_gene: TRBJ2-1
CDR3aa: ASTQDWQINEQF

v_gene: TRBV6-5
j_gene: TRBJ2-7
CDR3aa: ASSLHNGEQY

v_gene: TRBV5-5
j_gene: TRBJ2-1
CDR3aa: ASSPRSSGGILGEQF

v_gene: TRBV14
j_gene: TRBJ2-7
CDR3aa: ASSQGWTVHGDYEQY

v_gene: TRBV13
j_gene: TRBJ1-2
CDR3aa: ASSQGQGRTLGGYYGYT

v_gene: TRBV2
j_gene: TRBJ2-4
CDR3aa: ASSEALSGTRPY

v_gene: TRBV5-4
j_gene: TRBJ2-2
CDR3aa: ASSYARTGDGELF

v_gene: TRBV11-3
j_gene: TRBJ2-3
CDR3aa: ASKCGVPTDTQY

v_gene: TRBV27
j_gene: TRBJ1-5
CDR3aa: ASSGGQGSSTQPQH

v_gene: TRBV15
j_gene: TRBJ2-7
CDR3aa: ATSRFRDRETYEQY

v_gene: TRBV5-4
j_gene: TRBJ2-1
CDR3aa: ASSLTVNEQF

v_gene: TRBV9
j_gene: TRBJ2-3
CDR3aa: ASSGDQDEDTQY

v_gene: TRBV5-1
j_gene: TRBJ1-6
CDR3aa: ASSLENSPLH

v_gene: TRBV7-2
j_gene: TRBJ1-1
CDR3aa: ASSKGGTGYTAAF

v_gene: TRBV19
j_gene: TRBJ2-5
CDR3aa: ASSIQGRETQY

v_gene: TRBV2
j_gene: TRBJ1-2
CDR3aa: ASSSQGVGYT

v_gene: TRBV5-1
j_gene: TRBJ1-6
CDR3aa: ASSLGRRGSYNSPLH

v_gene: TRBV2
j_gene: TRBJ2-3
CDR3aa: ASNPLAGASTDTQY

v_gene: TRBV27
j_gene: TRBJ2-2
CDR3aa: ASSPGQMLWAGELF

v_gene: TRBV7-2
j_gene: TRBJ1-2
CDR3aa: ASSLGPGINYGYT

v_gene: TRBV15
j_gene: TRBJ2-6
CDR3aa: ATSSTGSSGANVLT

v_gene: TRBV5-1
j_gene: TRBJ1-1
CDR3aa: ASSLEVRAAEAF

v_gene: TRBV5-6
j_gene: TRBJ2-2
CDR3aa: ASSLGRAGELF

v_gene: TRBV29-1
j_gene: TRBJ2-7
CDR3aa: SVEHSSLGEQY

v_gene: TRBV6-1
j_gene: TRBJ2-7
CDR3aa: ASSERDSAGNEQY

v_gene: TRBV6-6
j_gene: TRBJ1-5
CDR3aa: ASSTQGYQPQH

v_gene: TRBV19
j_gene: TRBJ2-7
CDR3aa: ASSIAPGNYEQY

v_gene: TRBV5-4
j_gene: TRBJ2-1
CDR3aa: ASGSSYNEQF

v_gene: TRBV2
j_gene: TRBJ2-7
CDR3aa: ASSEVPGYGEQY

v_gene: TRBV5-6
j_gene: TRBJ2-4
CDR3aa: ASRRGLADRGNIQY

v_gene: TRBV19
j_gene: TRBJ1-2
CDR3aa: ASRWTGFYGYT

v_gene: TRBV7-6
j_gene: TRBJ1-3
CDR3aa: ASSSTGAGNTIY

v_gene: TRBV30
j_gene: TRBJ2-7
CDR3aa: AWRGFGEQY

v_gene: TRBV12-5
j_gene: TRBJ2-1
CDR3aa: ASGSVGGEQF

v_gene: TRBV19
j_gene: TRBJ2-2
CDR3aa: ASSRQGASTGELF

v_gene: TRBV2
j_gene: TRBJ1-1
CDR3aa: ASPNFGGPNTEAF

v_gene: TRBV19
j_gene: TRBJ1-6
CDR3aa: ASSPTTRIESPLH

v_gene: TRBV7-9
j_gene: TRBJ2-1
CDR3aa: ASSLPLAGGNNEQF

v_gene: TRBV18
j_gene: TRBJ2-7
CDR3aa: ASSPGGYEQY

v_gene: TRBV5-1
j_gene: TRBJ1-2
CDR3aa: ASSLDGTGNGYT

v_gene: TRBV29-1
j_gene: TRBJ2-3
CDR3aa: SVEAPLPSVTDTQY

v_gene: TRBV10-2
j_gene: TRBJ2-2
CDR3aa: ASSERQGTGELF

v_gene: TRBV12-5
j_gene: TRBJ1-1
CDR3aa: ASGQELQGEAF

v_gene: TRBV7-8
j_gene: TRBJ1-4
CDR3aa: ASSWGEKLF